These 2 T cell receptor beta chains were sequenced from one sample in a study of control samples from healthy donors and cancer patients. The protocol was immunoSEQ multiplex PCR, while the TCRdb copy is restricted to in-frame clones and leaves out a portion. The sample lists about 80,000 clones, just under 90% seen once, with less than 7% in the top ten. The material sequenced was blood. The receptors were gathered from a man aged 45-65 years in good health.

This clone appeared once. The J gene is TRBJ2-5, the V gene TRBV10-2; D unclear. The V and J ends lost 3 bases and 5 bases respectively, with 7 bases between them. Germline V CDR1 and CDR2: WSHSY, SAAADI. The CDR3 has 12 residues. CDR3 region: CASSDTLETQYF. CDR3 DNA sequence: TGCGCCAGCAGTGATACATTGGAGACCCAGTACTTC.

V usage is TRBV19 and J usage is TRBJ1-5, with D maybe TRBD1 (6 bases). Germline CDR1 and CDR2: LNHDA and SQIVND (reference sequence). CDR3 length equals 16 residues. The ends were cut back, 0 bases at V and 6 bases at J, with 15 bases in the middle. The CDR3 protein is CASSIEGGGGGQPQHF. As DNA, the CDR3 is TGTGCCAGTAGTATAGAGGGCGGAGGGGGAGGTCAGCCCCAGCATTTT.